Listed below are T cell receptor beta chains from one sample, sequenced in a study of T-cell reconstitution after alpha-beta-depleted transplantation in children. TCRdb passed the PCR reads through MiXCR, listing each CDR3 protein once. The sample records 610,000 or so distinct CDR3 sequences, 25% to 30% being singletons. The source material was PBMCs, sampled before TCRalphabeta/CD19-depleted stem cell transplant. The receptors were sampled from a boy in the first two years of life with Wiskott-Aldrich syndrome, due to receive a stem cell transplant. CDR3s include the opening cysteine and the closing phenylalanine or tryptophan. Only part of the rows carry a size: once, few, many, or a class if the clone is expanded.

cdr3_aa clone_size v_call
CASSLGPGTDNEQFF - TRBV5-1
CSVSLWTGGIYEQYF few TRBV29-1
CASSQDGRELFF few TRBV4-1
CASSLAAPGELFF - TRBV5-6
CASGHEKLFF - TRBV19
CASSLVQSLYNEQFF - TRBV5-1
CASSRDRYNEQFF many TRBV5-1
CASSLASGAFQPQHF - TRBV7-2
CASSSSFPGGTGELFF - TRBV7-3
CAISGQGAAKDQPQHF few TRBV10-3
CASSKRSSGSTDTQYF few TRBV21-1
CASSSSGVSTDTQYF few TRBV5-1
CASSSPPGPLNTEAFF few TRBV5-1
CASSRGQGISGSGNQPQHF - TRBV6-1
CASSPGGSYEQYF - TRBV18
CSGSSGGTGELFF - TRBV20-1
CASSSATGTQYF few TRBV7-7
CASSLELSMAETQYF few TRBV7-9
CASSWTSGGDYEQYF - TRBV5-1
CASSLGQPYTDTQYF few TRBV27
CASSLFSGDSNYGYTF once TRBV5-6
CASSLVGYEAFF - TRBV28
CASSPQPDRGREQYF - TRBV28
CASSIDPTGIQETQYF - TRBV5-1
CASSQRTNRSPGLFF few TRBV27
CASSDSGTRNIQYF few TRBV4-1
CASSQGLPETQYF few TRBV3-1
CASRVRDSFHEQFF - TRBV12-2
CASSRSEVPGNIQYF - TRBV10-2
CASSLGGPSSLSYNEQFF few TRBV11-1
CASSLVQAERETQYF - TRBV11-2
CASSLEASGQETQYF few TRBV5-1
CASSLAGRTTGELFF few TRBV12-3/TRBV12-4
CASRARTATNEKLFF - TRBV27
CASKGGRDLYEQYF - TRBV12-3/TRBV12-4
CASSVEPGPQETQYF once TRBV9
CSARGNHGSYNEQFF once TRBV20-1
CSATGTSGKVSDEQFF few TRBV20-1
CASRRQGQETQYF - TRBV5-1
CASSFRQGKNIQYF few TRBV7-2
CSAGHRVAKNIQYF - TRBV20-1
CASSRVVAGELFF - TRBV5-6
CSVGGGAGSSYNEQFF - TRBV29-1
CASSEAPTYEQYF - TRBV5-1
CSARDRKGHQPQHF - TRBV20-1
CASSLALGFRTGITSGANVLTF - TRBV11-1
CASSVSTNTQYF - TRBV10-2